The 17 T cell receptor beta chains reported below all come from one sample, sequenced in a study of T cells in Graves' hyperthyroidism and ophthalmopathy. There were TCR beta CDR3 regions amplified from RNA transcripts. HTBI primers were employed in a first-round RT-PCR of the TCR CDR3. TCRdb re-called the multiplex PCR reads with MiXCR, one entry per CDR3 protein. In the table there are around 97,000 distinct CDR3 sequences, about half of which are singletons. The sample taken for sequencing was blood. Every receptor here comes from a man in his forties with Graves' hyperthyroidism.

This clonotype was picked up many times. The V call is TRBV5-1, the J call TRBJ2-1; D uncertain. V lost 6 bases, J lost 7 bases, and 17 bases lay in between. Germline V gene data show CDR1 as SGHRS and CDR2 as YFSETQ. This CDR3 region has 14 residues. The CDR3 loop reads CASTSADQANEQFF. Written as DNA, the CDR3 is TGCGCCAGCACCAGCGCAGATCAGGCTAATGAGCAGTTCTTC.

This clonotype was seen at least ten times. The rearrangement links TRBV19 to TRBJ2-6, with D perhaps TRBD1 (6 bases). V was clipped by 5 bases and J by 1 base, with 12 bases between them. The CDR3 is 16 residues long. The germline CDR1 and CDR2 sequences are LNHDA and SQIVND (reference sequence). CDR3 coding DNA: TGTGCCAGTAGTGTAGTACAGGGATCTGGGGCCAACGTCCTGACTTTC. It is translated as CASSVVQGSGANVLTF.

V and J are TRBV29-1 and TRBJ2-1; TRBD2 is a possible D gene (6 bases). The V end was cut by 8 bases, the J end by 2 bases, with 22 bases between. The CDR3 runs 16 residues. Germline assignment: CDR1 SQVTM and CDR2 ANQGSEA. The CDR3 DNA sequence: TGCAGCTCCGGAGAGGGAGGAACGGATGCCTACAATGAGCAGTTCTTC. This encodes CSSGEGGTDAYNEQFF.

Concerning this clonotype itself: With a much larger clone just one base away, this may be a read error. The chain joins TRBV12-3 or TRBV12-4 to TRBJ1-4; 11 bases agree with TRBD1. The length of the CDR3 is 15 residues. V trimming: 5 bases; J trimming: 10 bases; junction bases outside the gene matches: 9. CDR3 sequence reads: CASSHSFGQGAKLFF. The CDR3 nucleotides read TGTGCCAGCAGTCACTCGTTTGGACAGGGGGCAAAACTGTTTTTT.

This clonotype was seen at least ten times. The CDR3 reads CASSQQTSGWFQETQYF. The CDR3 DNA reads as TGCGCCAGCAGCCAACAAACTAGCGGGTGGTTCCAGGAGACCCAGTACTTC. The gene calls are TRBV4-1 and TRBJ2-5, with 9 positions matching TRBD2. Trimming at V came to 2 bases and at J to 5 bases, leaving 12 bases not matched to a gene. The CDR3 totals 17 residues. Germline CDR1 MGHRA, CDR2 YSYEKL.

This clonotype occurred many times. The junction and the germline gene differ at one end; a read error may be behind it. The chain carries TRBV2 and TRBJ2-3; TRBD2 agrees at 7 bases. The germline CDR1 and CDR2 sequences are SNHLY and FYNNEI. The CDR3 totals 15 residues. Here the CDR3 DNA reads TGTGCCAGCAGTGATGATTGGGATAGCGGGCCTTCCATGCATTTT. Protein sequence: CASSDDWDSGPSMHF. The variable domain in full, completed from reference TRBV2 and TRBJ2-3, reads EPEVTQTPSHQVTQMGQEVILRCVPISNHLYFYWYRQILGQKVEFLVSFYNNEISEKSEIFDDQFSVERPDGSNFTLKIRSTKLEDSAMYFCASSDDWDSGPSMHFGPGTRLTVL.

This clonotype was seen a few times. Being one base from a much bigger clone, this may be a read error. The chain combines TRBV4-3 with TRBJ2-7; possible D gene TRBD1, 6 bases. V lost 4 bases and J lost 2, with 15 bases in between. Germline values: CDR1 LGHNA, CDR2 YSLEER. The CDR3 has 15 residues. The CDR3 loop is CASSREQGGTYEQYF. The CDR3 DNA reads TGCGCCAGCAGCCGAGAACAGGGTGGGACCTACGAGCAGTACTTC.

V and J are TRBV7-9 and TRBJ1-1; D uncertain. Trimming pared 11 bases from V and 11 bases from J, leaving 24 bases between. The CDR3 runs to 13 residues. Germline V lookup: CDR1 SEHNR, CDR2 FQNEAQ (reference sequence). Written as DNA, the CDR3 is TGTGCCGTAATAGCAGGTTCGGGTGAGCGGGCTTTCTTT. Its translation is CAVIAGSGERAFF. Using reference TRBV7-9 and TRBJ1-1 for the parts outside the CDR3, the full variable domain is DTGVSQNPRHKITKRGQNVTFRCDPISEHNRLYWYRQTLGQGPEFLTYFQNEAQLEKSRLLSDRFSAERPKGSFSTLEIQRTEQGDSAMYLCAVIAGSGERAFFGQGTRLTVV.

The CDR3 loop is CASSSRQGYGYTF. In DNA, the CDR3 is TGTGCCAGCAGCTCGCGACAGGGGTATGGCTACACCTTC. The rearrangement joins TRBV5-5 to TRBJ1-2, with 8 bases lining up with TRBD1. Trimming at V came to 3 bases and at J to 5 bases, leaving 3 bases not matched to a gene. Germline V gene lookup returns CDR1 SGHKS and CDR2 YYEKEE (reference sequence). This CDR3 spans 13 amino acids.

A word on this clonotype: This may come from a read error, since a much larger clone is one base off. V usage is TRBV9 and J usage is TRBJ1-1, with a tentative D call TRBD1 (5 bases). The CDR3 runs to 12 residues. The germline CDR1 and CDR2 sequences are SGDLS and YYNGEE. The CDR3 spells CASSQVGTEALF. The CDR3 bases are TGTGCCAGCAGCCAAGTTGGGACTGAAGCTCTCTTT.

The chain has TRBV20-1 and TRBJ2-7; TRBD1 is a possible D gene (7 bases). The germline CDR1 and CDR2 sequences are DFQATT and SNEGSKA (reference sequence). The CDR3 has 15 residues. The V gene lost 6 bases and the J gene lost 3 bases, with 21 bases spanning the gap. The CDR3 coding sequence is TGCAGTGCCGCCCCGGGACAGCGGGCGAACTACGAGCAGTACTTC. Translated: CSAAPGQRANYEQYF.

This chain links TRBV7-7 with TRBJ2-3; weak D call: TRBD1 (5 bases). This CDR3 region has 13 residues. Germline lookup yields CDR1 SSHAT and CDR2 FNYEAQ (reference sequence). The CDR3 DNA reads TGTGCTAGGGGCGACAGCGTCCCAGATACGCAGTATTTT. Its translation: CARGDSVPDTQYF.

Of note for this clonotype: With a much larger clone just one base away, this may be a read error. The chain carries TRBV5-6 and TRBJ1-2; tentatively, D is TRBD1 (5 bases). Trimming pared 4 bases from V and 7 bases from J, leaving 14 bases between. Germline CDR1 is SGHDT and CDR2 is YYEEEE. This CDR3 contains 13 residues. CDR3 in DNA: TGTGCCAGCAGCCCGGTGGGGGGTGGTGGCTACACCTTC. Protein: CASSPVGGGGYTF.

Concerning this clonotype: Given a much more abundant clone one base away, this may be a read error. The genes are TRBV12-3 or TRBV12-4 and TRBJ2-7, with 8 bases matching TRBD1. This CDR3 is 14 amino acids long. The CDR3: CANSLLAGGHEQYF. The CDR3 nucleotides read TGTGCCAACAGTTTATTAGCAGGGGGCCACGAGCAGTACTTC.

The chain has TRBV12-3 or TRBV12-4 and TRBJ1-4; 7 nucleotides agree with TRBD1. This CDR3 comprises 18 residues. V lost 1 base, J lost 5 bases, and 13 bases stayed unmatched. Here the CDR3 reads CASSLVQGVDLPNEKLFF. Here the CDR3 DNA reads TGTGCCAGCAGTTTAGTTCAGGGGGTGGATCTACCGAATGAAAAACTGTTTTTT.

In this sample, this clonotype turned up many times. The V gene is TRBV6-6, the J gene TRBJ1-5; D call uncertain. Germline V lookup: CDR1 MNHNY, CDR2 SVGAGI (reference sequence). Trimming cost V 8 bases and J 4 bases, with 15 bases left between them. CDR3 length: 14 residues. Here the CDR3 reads CASQPAHFNQPQHF. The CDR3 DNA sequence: TGTGCCAGCCAGCCAGCACACTTTAATCAGCCCCAGCATTTT.

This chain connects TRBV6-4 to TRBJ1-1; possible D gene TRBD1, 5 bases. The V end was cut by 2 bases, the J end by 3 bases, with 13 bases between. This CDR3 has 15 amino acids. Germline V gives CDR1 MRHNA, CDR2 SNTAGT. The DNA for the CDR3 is TGTGCCAGCAGTGACCCCGGGGGTTTGCACACTGAAGCTTTCTTT. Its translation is CASSDPGGLHTEAFF.